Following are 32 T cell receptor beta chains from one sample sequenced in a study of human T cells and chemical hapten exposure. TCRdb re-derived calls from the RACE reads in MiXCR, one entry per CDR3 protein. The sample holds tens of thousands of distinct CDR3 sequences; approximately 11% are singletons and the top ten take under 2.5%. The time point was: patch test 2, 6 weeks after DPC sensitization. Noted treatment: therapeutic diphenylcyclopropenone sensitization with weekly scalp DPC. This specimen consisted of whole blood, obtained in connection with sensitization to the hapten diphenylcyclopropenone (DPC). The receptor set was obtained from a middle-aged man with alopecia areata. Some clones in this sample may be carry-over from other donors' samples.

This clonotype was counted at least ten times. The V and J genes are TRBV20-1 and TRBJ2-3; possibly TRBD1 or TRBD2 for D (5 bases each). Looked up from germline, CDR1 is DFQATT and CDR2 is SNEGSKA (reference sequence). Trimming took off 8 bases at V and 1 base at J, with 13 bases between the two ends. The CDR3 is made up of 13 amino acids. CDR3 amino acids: CSLTRDGTDTQYF. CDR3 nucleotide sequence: TGCAGTCTCACTAGGGACGGCACAGATACGCAGTATTTT.

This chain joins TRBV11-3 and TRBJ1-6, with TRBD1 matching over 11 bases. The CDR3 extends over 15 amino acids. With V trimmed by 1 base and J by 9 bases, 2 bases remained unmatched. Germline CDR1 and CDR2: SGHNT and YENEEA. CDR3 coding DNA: TGTGCCAGCAGCTTAGCGGGACAGGGGGTTTCACCCCTCCACTTT. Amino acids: CASSLAGQGVSPLHF.

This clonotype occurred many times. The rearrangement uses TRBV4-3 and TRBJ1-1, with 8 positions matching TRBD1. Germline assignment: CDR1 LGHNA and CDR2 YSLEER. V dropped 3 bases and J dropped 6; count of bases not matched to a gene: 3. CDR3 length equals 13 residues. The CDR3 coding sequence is TGCGCCAGCAGCCAGATACAGGGGGCTGAAGCTTTCTTT. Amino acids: CASSQIQGAEAFF.

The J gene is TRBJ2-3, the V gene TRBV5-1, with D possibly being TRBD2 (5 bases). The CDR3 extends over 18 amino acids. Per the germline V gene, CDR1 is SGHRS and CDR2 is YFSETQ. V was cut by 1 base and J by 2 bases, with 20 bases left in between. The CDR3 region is CASSLLGISEALTDTQYF. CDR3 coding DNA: TGCGCCAGCAGCTTGTTGGGGATTAGCGAGGCTCTCACAGATACGCAGTATTTT.

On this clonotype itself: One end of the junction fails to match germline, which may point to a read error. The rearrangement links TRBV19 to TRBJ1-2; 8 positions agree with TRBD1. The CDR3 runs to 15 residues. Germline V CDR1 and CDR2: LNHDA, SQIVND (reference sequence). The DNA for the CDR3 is TGTGCCAGTACGGGACAGGCCTTTACTAACTATGGCTACGCCTTC. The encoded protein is CASTGQAFTNYGYAF.

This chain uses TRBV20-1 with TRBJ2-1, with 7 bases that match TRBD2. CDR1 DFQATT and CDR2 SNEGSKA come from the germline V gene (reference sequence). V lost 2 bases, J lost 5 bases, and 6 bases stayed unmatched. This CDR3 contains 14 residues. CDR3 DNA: TGCAGTGCTAGACGGGCGGGAGTAGACAATGAGCAGTTCTTC. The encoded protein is CSARRAGVDNEQFF.

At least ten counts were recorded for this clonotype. CDR3 bases: TGTGCCAGCAAACATCAGGCCTCTGGAAACACCATATATTTT. Residues: CASKHQASGNTIYF. This chain joins TRBV3-1 and TRBJ1-3; no clear D gene. The germline gives CDR1 LGHDT, CDR2 YNNKEL (reference sequence). V lost 7 bases and J 0 bases, leaving 10 bases between the germline ends. The CDR3 is made up of 14 amino acids.

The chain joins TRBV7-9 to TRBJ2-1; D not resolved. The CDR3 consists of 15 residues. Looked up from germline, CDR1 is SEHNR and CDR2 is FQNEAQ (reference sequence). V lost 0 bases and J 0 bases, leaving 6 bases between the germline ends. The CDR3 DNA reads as TGTGCCAGCAGCTTAGCACCAAGCTCCTACAATGAGCAGTTCTTC. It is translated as CASSLAPSSYNEQFF. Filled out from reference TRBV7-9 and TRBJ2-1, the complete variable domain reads DTGVSQNPRHKITKRGQNVTFRCDPISEHNRLYWYRQTLGQGPEFLTYFQNEAQLEKSRLLSDRFSAERPKGSFSTLEIQRTEQGDSAMYLCASSLAPSSYNEQFFGPGTRLTVL.

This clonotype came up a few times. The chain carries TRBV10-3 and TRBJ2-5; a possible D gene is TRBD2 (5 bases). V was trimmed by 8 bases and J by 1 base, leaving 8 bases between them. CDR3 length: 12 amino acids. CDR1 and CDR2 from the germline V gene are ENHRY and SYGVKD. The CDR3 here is CAIAEAQETQYF. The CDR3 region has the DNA TGTGCCATCGCGGAGGCCCAAGAGACCCAGTACTTC.

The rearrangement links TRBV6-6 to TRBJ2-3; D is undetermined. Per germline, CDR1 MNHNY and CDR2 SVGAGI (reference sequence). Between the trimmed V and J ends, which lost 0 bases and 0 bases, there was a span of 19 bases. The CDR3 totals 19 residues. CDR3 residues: CASSYSGASVGASTDTQYF. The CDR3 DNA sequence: TGTGCCAGCAGTTACTCGGGCGCGTCGGTCGGCGCAAGCACAGATACGCAGTATTTT.

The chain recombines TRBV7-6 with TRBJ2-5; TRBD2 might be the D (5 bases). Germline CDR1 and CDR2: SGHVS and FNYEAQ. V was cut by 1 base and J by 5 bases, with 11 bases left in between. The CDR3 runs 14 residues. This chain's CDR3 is CASSLGTLGETQYF. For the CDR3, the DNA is TGTGCCAGCAGCTTAGGGACTCTGGGGGAGACCCAGTACTTC.

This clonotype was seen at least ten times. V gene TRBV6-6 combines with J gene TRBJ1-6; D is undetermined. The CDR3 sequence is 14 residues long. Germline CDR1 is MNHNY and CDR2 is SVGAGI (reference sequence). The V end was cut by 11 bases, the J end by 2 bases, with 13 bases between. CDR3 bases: TGTGCCTACGGTGGGGATGCCTATAATTCACCCCTCCACTTT. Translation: CAYGGDAYNSPLHF.

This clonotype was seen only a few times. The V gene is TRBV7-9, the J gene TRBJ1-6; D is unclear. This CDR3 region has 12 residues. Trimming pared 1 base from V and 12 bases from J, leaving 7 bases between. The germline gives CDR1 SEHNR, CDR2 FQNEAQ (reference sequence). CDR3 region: CASSLESGPLHF. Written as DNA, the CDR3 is TGTGCCAGCAGCTTAGAGTCGGGACCCCTCCACTTT.

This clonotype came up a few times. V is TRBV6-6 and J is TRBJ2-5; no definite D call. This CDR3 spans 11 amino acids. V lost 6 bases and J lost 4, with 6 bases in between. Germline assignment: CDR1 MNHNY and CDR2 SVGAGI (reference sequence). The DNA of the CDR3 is TGTGCCAGCAGGCTGGGAGAGACCCAGTACTTC. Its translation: CASRLGETQYF.

CDR3 coding DNA: TGTGCCAGCAGCCAAGTAGGGGTGAGCTCTGGAAACACCATATATTTT. It is translated as CASSQVGVSSGNTIYF. The chain joins TRBV14 to TRBJ1-3; TRBD1 might be the D (5 bases). CDR1 and CDR2 (germline): SGHDN, FVKESK. The CDR3 sequence is 16 residues long. The V end was cut by 1 base, the J end by 0 bases, with 10 bases between.

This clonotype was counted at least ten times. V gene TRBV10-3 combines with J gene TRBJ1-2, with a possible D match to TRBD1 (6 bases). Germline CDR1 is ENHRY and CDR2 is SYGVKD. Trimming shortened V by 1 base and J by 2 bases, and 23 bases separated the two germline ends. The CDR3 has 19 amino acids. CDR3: CAISEWASKATGDNYGYTF. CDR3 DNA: TGTGCCATCAGTGAGTGGGCGAGCAAGGCGACAGGCGACAACTATGGCTACACCTTC.

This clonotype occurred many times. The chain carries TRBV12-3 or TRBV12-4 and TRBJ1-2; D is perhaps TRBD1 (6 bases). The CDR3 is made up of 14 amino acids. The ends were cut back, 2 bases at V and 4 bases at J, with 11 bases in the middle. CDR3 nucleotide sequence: TGTGCCAGCAGTTTAAACAGGGCCGTCTATGGCTACACCTTC. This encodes CASSLNRAVYGYTF.

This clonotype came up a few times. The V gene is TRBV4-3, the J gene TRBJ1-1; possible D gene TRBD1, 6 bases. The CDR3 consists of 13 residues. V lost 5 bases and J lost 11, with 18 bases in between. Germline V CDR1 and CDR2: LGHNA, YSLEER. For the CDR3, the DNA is TGCGCCAGCAGCGGGAGGGGGGGCGACTCGGCTTTCTTT. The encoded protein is CASSGRGGDSAFF.

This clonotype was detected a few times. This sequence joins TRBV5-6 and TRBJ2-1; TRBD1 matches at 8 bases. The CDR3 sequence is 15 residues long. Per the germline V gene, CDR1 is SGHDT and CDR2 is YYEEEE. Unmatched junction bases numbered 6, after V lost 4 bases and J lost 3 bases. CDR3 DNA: TGTGCCAGCAGCCAGGACAGGGTCTACTACAATGAGCAGTTCTTC. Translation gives CASSQDRVYYNEQFF.

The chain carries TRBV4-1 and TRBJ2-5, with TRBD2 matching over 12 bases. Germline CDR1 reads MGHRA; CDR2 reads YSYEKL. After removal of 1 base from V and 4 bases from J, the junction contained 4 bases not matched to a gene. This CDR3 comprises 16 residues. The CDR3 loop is CASSQGGLAGPETQYF. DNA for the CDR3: TGCGCCAGCAGCCAAGGAGGACTAGCGGGACCAGAGACCCAGTACTTC.

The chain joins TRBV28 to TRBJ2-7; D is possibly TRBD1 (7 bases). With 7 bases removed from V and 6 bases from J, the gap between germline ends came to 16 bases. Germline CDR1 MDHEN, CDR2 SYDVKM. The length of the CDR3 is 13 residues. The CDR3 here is CASTQGGGVEQYV. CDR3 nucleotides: TGTGCCAGCACCCAAGGAGGGGGCGTCGAGCAGTACGTC.

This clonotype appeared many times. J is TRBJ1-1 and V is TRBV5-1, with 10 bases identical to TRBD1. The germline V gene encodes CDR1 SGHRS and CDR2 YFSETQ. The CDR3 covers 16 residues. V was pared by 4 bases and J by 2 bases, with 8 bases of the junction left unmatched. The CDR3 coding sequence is TGCGCCAGCAGCAAAACGACAGGGGGCGGAAACACTGAAGCTTTCTTT. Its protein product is CASSKTTGGGNTEAFF.

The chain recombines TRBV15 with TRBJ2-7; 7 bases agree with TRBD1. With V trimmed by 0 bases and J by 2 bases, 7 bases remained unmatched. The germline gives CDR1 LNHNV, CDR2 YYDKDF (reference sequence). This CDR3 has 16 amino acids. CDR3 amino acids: CATSRDLGQRAYEQYF. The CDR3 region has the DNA TGTGCCACCAGCAGAGATTTGGGACAGCGAGCCTACGAGCAGTACTTC.

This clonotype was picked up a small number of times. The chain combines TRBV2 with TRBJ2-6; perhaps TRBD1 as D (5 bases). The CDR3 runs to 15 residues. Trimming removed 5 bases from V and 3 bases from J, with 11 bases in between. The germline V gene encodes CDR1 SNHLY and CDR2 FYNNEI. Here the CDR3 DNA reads TGTGCCAGCAGTTTTCAGGGTGATGGGGCCAACGTCCTGACTTTC. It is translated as CASSFQGDGANVLTF.

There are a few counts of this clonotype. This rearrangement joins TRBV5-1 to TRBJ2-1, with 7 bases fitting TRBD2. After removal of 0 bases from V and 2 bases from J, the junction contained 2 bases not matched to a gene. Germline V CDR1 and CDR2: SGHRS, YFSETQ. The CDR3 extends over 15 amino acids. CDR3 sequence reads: CASSLVGGTYNEQFF. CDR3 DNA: TGCGCCAGCAGCTTGGTGGGAGGGACCTACAATGAGCAGTTCTTC.

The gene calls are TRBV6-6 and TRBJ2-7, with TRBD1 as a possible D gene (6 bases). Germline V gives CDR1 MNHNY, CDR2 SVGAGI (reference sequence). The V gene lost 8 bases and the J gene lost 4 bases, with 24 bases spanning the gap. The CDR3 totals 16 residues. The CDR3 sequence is CASSPPGEQGLYEQYV. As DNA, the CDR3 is TGTGCCAGCTCGCCCCCCGGGGAGCAGGGGCTTTACGAGCAGTACGTC.

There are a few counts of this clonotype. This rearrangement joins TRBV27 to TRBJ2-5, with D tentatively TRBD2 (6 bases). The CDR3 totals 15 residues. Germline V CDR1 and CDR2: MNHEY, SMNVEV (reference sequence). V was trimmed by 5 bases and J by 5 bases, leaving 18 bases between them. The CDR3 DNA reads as TGTGCCAGCAGTGTCGGGACTCCGCAGAGTGAGACCCAGTACTTC. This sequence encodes CASSVGTPQSETQYF.

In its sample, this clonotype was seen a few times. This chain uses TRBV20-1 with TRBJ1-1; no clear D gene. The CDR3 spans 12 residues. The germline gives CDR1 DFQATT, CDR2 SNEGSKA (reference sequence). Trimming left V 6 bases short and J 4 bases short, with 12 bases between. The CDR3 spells CSATVVGTEAFF. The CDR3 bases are TGCAGTGCCACCGTGGTCGGCACTGAAGCTTTCTTT.

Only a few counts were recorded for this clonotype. The CDR3 DNA reads as TGCAGTGCTAGCTCGGGACAAGAGCAAGAGACCCAGTACTTC. Protein sequence: CSASSGQEQETQYF. This rearrangement joins TRBV20-1 to TRBJ2-5; D may be TRBD1 (6 bases). V lost 3 bases and J lost 2, with 13 bases in between. CDR1 is DFQATT, CDR2 SNEGSKA, per germline (reference sequence). The CDR3 is 14 residues long.

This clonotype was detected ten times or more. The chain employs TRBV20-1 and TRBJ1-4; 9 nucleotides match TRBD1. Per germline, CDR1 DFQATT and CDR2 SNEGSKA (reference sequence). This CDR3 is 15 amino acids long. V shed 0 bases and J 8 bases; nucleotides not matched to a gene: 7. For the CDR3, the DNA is TGCAGTGCTAGAGAGGGTACAGGGGGCGGGGAAAAACTGTTTTTT. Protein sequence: CSAREGTGGGEKLFF.

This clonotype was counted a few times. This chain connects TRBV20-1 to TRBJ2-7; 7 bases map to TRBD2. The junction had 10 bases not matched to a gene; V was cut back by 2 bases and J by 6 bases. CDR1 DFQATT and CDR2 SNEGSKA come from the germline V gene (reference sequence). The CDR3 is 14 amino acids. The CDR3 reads CSARYLTSLIEQYF. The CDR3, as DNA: TGCAGTGCTAGATATTTGACTAGCCTAATCGAGCAGTACTTC.

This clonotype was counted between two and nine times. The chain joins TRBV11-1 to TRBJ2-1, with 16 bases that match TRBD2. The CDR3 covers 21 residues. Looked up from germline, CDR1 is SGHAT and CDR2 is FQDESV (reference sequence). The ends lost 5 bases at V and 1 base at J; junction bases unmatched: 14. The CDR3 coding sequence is TGTGCCAGCAGCCGAGCCGGGACTAGCGGGAGGGCCGGAAGTTCCTACAATGAGCAGTTCTTC. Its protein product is CASSRAGTSGRAGSSYNEQFF.